The 18 T cell receptor beta chains below all came from one sample that was sequenced in a study of OX40 agonist ivuxolimab in advanced cancers. TCRdb's copy holds only in-frame clones and misses some; the assay was immunoSEQ multiplex PCR. The table lists nearly 70,000 clones, around 83% of them singletons. Here the sequenced sample was CD4+ or CD8+ T cells sorted from blood, taken in a trial of the OX40 agonist ivuxolimab. Every receptor here comes from an adult with an advanced solid tumor such as melanoma, head and neck, liver or kidney cancer.

A single count supports this clone. The chain uses TRBV5-1 and TRBJ1-4; no firm D call. The CDR3 runs to 16 residues. Germline CDR1 reads SGHRS; CDR2 reads YFSETQ. The ends were cut back, 0 bases at V and 4 bases at J, with 13 bases in the middle. The CDR3 sequence: CASSLGATGRNEKLFF. As DNA, the CDR3 is TGCGCCAGCAGCTTGGGGGCCACCGGCCGTAATGAAAAACTGTTTTTT.

This chain connects TRBV6-1 to TRBJ2-2, with 14 bases fitting TRBD2. The CDR3 spans 18 residues. Germline trimming cut 4 bases from V and 1 base from J; bases unmatched to any gene: 5. Germline V gene sequence: CDR1 MNHNS, CDR2 SASEGT. Here the CDR3 reads CASSVSGTSGGNTGELFF. The CDR3 DNA reads as TGTGCCAGCAGTGTCTCCGGGACTAGCGGGGGGAACACCGGGGAGCTGTTTTTT.

This rearrangement joins TRBV5-1 to TRBJ1-4, with 11 bases that match TRBD1. This CDR3 has 15 residues. The germline V gene encodes CDR1 SGHRS and CDR2 YFSETQ. The V segment lost 4 bases and the J segment 6 bases; nucleotides outside the gene matches: 5. CDR3 loop: CASSSGQGAHEKLFF. The CDR3 DNA reads as TGCGCCAGCAGCAGCGGACAGGGGGCGCATGAAAAACTGTTTTTT.

The gene calls are TRBV27 and TRBJ2-3, with TRBD1 as a possible D gene (5 bases). V was trimmed by 2 bases and J by 4 bases, leaving 13 bases between them. Germline loops: CDR1 MNHEY, CDR2 SMNVEV (reference sequence). This CDR3 is 15 amino acids long. The CDR3, as DNA: TGTGCCAGCAGTTTACCTCCCCCAGGGCCAGATACGCAGTATTTT. This sequence encodes CASSLPPPGPDTQYF.

This clone has only one observation. The chain joins TRBV4-2 to TRBJ2-1, with TRBD2 identical over 8 bases. In germline, CDR1 is LGHNA, CDR2 YNFKEQ. J gave up 4 bases and V 1 base, and 6 bases lay outside the gene matches. This CDR3 spans 16 amino acids. CDR3 nucleotide sequence: TGTGCCAGCAGCCAAGTAGGCGGGGGGCCGTACAATGAGCAGTTCTTC. It codes for CASSQVGGGPYNEQFF.

This chain uses TRBV5-1 with TRBJ2-1; 10 bases align to TRBD2. The CDR3 spans 17 residues. Germline CDR1 and CDR2: SGHRS and YFSETQ. V was pared by 0 bases and J by 4 bases, with 7 bases of the junction left unmatched. CDR3 nucleotide sequence: TGCGCCAGCAGCTTGGGAGTTTCAGCGGGGGGGTACAATGAGCAGTTCTTC. Translation gives CASSLGVSAGGYNEQFF.

The chain uses TRBV18 and TRBJ2-2, with 9 bases identical to TRBD1. Germline V gives CDR1 KGHSH, CDR2 LQKENI. V lost 5 bases and J lost 1; bases outside the gene matches: 11. CDR3 size: 18 residues. CDR3 nucleotide sequence: TGTGCCAGCTCAATTTCCGGGACAGGGAAACAGAACACCGGGGAGCTGTTTTTT. It yields the protein CASSISGTGKQNTGELFF.

The chain is built from TRBV11-1 and TRBJ2-1; possibly TRBD1 for D (6 bases). The ends were cut back, 5 bases at V and 5 bases at J, with 19 bases in the middle. The CDR3 is 16 amino acids. CDR1 SGHAT and CDR2 FQDESV come from the germline V gene (reference sequence). CDR3 residues: CASSPSGTILNNEQFF. In DNA, the CDR3 is TGTGCCAGCAGCCCATCCGGGACAATATTAAACAATGAGCAGTTCTTC.

On this clone itself: Different DNA sequences within this sample yield the same CDR3. The rearrangement joins TRBV4-2 to TRBJ2-1; D call uncertain. This CDR3 has 16 residues. The V end was cut by 0 bases, the J end by 0 bases, with 9 bases between. CDR1 and CDR2 from the germline V gene are LGHNA and YNFKEQ. CDR3 nucleotide sequence: TGTGCCAGCAGCCAAGAGGCGACGAGCTCCTACAATGAGCAGTTCTTC. Its protein product is CASSQEATSSYNEQFF.

The chain joins TRBV5-4 to TRBJ1-2; 10 bases fit TRBD1. Trimming at V came to 7 bases and at J to 3 bases, leaving 3 bases not matched to a gene. The CDR3 has 13 amino acids. Germline V gene data show CDR1 as SGHNT and CDR2 as YYREEE (reference sequence). CDR3: CASGQGGDYGYTF. Here the CDR3 DNA reads TGTGCCAGCGGACAGGGGGGGGACTATGGCTACACCTTC.

Written as DNA, the CDR3 is TGTGCCAGCAGCTTAGCTCGTGGGGCCGACACAGATACGCAGTATTTT. Its protein product is CASSLARGADTDTQYF. The V and J genes are TRBV11-2 and TRBJ2-3, with a tentative D call TRBD1 (5 bases). Germline CDR1 is SGHAT and CDR2 is FQNNGV. Trimming took off 1 base at V and 2 bases at J, with 13 bases between the two ends. CDR3 size: 16 residues. The full variable domain, its missing parts supplied by reference TRBV11-2 and TRBJ2-3, is EAGVAQSPRYKIIEKRQSVAFWCNPISGHATLYWYQQILGQGPKLLIQFQNNGVVDDSQLPKDRFSAERLKGVDSTLKIQPAKLEDSAVYLCASSLARGADTDTQYFGPGTRLTVL.

The genes are TRBV5-1 and TRBJ1-2; 8 bases map to TRBD1. The CDR3 is 16 amino acids. Germline CDR1 is SGHRS and CDR2 is YFSETQ. Trimming removed 0 bases from V and 4 bases from J; junction bases left unmatched: 8. The CDR3 is CASSLDSRGRGYGYTF. CDR3 DNA sequence: TGCGCCAGCAGCTTGGATAGCAGGGGGCGCGGCTATGGCTACACCTTC.

This clone has only a few counts. The chain recombines TRBV7-9 with TRBJ1-2; D is uncertain. The CDR3 runs to 15 residues. Germline assignment: CDR1 SEHNR and CDR2 FQNEAQ (reference sequence). Trimming removed 1 base at V and 3 bases at J, with 12 bases between. CDR3 coding DNA: TGTGCCAGCAGCTTAGATCTTGCTATGGACTATGGCTACACCTTC. Translating it yields CASSLDLAMDYGYTF.

V is TRBV28 and J is TRBJ2-7; 9 bases agree with TRBD2. Germline V gene data show CDR1 as MDHEN and CDR2 as SYDVKM. CDR3 length: 15 residues. Unmatched junction bases numbered 9, after V lost 9 bases and J lost 0 bases. As DNA, the CDR3 is TGTGCCAGTATTGAGCGGGGGGTCAGCTCCTACGAGCAGTACTTC. Its translation: CASIERGVSSYEQYF. Filled out from reference TRBV28 and TRBJ2-7, the complete variable domain reads DVKVTQSSRYLVKRTGEKVFLECVQDMDHENMFWYRQDPGLGLRLIYFSYDVKMKEKGDIPEGYSVSREKKERFSLILESASTNQTSMYLCASIERGVSSYEQYFGPGTRLTVT.

The chain combines TRBV29-1 with TRBJ2-2; 7 bases match TRBD2. The CDR3 is 15 residues long. The V gene end was trimmed by 5 bases and the J gene end by 1 base; junction bases not matched to a gene: 7. Per the germline V gene, CDR1 is SQVTM and CDR2 is ANQGSEA. In DNA form, the CDR3 reads TGCAGCGTTCTGTCCCGCGGGGGGAACACCGGGGAGCTGTTTTTT. Its protein product is CSVLSRGGNTGELFF.

The table lists this clone with many counts. J is TRBJ2-2 and V is TRBV5-6, with 7 bases aligning to TRBD2. CDR1 is SGHDT, CDR2 YYEEEE, per germline. The CDR3 is 15 amino acids. The V gene end was trimmed by 7 bases and the J gene end by 4 bases; junction bases not matched to a gene: 10. This CDR3 reads CASGRGVGGTGELFF. The DNA for the CDR3 is TGTGCCAGCGGGAGGGGCGTTGGGGGCACCGGGGAGCTGTTTTTT.

This clone was recorded a few times. The chain uses TRBV7-7 and TRBJ2-7, with D unclear. The V end was cut by 2 bases, the J end by 5 bases, with 10 bases between. CDR3 length: 13 amino acids. Germline V gives CDR1 SSHAT, CDR2 FNYEAQ (reference sequence). For the CDR3, the DNA is TGTGCCAGCAGCTTAAAAGTGGGCCACGAGCAGTACTTC. This sequence encodes CASSLKVGHEQYF.

This clone was seen a single time. The chain couples TRBV6-5 to TRBJ2-2, with D uncertain. Per the germline V gene, CDR1 is MNHEY and CDR2 is SVGAGI. The germline V and J ends were trimmed by 8 bases and 2 bases, with 6 bases remaining between them. The CDR3 is made up of 12 amino acids. The CDR3 here is CASGRNTGELFF. The DNA of the CDR3 is TGTGCCAGCGGTCGCAACACCGGGGAGCTGTTTTTT.